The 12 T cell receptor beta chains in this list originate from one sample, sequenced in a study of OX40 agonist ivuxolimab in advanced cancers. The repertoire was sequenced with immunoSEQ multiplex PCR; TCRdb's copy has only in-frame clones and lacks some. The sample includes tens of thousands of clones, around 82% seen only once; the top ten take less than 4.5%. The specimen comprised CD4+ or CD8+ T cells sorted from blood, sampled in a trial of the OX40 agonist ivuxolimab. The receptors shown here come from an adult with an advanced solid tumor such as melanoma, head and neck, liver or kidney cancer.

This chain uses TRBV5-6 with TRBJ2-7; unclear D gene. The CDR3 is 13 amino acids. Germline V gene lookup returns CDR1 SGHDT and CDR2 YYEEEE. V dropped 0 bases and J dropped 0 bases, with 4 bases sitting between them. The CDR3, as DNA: TGTGCCAGCAGCTTGGACACCTCCTACGAGCAGTACTTC. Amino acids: CASSLDTSYEQYF.

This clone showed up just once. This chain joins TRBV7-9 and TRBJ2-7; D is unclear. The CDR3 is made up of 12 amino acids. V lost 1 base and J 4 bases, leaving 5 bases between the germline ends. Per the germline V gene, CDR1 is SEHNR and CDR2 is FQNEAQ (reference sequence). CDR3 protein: CASSLGYYEQYF. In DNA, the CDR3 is TGTGCCAGCAGCTTAGGGTATTACGAGCAGTACTTC.

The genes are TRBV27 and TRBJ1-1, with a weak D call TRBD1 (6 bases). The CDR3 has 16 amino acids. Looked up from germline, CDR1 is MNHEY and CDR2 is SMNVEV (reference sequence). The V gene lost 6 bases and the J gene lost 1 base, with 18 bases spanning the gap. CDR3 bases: TGTGCCAGCAGGCCCCTCGTAGGGGGTAGGAACACTGAAGCTTTCTTT. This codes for CASRPLVGGRNTEAFF.

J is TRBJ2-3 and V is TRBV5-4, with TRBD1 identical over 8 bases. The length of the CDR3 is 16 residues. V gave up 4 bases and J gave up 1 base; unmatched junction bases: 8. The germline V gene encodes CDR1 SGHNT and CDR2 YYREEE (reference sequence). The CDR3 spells CASSDPPGQGTDTQYF. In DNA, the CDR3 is TGTGCCAGCAGCGATCCTCCGGGACAGGGCACAGATACGCAGTATTTT.

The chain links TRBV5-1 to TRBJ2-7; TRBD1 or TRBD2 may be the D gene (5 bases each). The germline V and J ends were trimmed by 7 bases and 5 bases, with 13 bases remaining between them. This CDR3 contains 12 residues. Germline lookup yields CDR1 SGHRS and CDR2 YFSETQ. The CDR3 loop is CASPGTFDEQYF. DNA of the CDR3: TGCGCCAGCCCCGGGACCTTCGACGAGCAGTACTTC. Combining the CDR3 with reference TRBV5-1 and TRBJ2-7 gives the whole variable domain KAGVTQTPRYLIKTRGQQVTLSCSPISGHRSVSWYQQTPGQGLQFLFEYFSETQRNKGNFPGRFSGRQFSNSRSEMNVSTLELGDSALYLCASPGTFDEQYFGPGTRLTVT.

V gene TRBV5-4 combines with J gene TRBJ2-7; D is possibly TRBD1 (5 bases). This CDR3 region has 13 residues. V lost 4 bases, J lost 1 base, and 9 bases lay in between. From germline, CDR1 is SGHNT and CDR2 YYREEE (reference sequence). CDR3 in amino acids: CASSVDRSYEQYF. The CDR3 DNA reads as TGTGCCAGCAGCGTTGACAGATCCTACGAGCAGTACTTC.

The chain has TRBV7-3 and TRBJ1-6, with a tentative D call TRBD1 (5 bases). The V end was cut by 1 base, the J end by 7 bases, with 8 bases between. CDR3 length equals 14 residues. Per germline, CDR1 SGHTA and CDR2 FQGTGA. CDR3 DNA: TGTGCCAGCAGCTTAAGCCAGGGAAATTCACCCCTCCACTTT. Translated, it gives CASSLSQGNSPLHF.

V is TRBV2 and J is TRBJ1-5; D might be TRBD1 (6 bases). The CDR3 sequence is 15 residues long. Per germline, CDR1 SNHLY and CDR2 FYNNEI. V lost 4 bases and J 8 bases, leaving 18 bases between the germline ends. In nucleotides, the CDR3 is TGTGCCAGCAGTGGGTGGGGGGGCCGGACGGAGCCCCAGCATTTT. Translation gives CASSGWGGRTEPQHF.

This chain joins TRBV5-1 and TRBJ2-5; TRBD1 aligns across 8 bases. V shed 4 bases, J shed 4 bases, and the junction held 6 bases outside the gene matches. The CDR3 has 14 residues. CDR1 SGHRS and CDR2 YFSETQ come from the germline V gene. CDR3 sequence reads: CASSPKTGAETQYF. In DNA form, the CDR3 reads TGCGCCAGCAGCCCTAAGACAGGGGCAGAGACCCAGTACTTC.

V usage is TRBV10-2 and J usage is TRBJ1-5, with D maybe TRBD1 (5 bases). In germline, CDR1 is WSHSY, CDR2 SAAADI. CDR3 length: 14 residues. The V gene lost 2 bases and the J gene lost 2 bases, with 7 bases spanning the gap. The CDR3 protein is CASSEGGGNQPQHF. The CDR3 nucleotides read TGCGCCAGCAGTGAGGGAGGGGGCAATCAGCCCCAGCATTTT.

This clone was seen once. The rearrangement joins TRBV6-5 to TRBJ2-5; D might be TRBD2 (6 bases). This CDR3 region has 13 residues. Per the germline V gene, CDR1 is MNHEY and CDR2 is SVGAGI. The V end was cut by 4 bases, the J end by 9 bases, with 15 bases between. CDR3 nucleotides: TGTGCCAGCAGTTCATTGACTAGTCGGGCCCAGTACTTC. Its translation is CASSSLTSRAQYF.

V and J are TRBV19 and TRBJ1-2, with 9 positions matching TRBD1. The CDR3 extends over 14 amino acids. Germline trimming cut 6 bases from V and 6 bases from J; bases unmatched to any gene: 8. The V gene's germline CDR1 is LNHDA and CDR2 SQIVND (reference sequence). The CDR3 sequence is CASSTGTGSNGYTF. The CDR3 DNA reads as TGTGCCAGTAGCACCGGGACAGGGTCGAATGGCTACACCTTC.